A selection of T cell receptor beta chains follows, all from one sample in a study of cytomegalovirus exposure and HLA in healthy donors. Profiled with immunoSEQ multiplex PCR; TCRdb holds only in-frame clones, not every one. The sample has about 73,000 clones; 80% to 90% are singletons. The sample consisted of PBMCs. The receptor source for this set is a woman aged 18-29 years in good health and CMV-seropositive. Each CDR3 is given with its conserved first and last residue. Fields, in order: CDR3 length, V gene, J gene, D gene, clone size, CDR3 protein, CDR3 DNA. A D gene is named only where the DNA matches it firmly. Clone size is stated in some rows and not others, as once, few, many or a class when expanded.

14	TRBV19	TRBJ1-5	NA	NA	CATHPGQSNQPQHF	TGTGCCACTCACCCCGGACAGAGCAATCAGCCCCAGCATTTT
17	TRBV7-9	TRBJ2-7	TRBD2	NA	CASSLGRGGRLSYEQYF	TGTGCCAGCAGCCTCGGGCGCGGGGGGCGTCTGTCCTACGAGCAGTACTTC
15	TRBV27	TRBJ2-1	NA	NA	CASSLGGNSYNEQFF	TGTGCCAGCAGTTTAGGAGGGAACTCCTACAATGAGCAGTTCTTC
15	TRBV7-2	TRBJ1-3	NA	NA	CASSLGAGLGNTIYF	TGTGCCAGCAGCTTAGGCGCAGGGTTGGGAAACACCATATATTTT
16	TRBV15	TRBJ2-1	TRBD2	NA	CATSRGLAGGRDEQFF	TGTGCCACCAGCAGAGGACTAGCGGGAGGAAGGGATGAGCAGTTCTTC
14	TRBV30	TRBJ2-3	NA	NA	CAGRLGPGGGQQYF	TGTGCGGGGAGGTTGGGCCCCGGAGGCGGTCAGCAGTATTTT
15	TRBV28	TRBJ1-1	NA	NA	CASKSLATWNTEAFF	TGTGCCAGCAAATCCTTGGCAACCTGGAACACTGAAGCTTTCTTT
14	TRBV7-9	TRBJ2-7	TRBD2	NA	CASSLGREPYEQYF	TGTGCCAGCAGCTTGGGGCGGGAGCCCTACGAGCAGTACTTC
15	TRBV2	TRBJ1-4	NA	NA	CATRRQIFPNEKLFF	TGTGCCACAAGAAGACAAATTTTCCCTAATGAAAAACTGTTTTTT
15	TRBV6-6	TRBJ1-2	NA	NA	CASTYGAGDMDGYTF	TGTGCCAGCACCTACGGAGCAGGGGATATGGATGGCTACACCTTC
15	TRBV5-1	TRBJ1-4	TRBD1	NA	CASRQGTGVNEKLFF	TGCGCCAGCAGGCAAGGGACAGGGGTTAATGAAAAACTGTTTTTT
15	TRBV15	TRBJ2-3	NA	NA	CATSTGTLSTDTQYF	TGTGCCACCAGCACCGGGACTCTGAGCACAGATACGCAGTATTTT
13	TRBV9	TRBJ2-2	NA	NA	CASSTMSTGELFF	TGTGCCAGCAGCACCATGAGTACCGGGGAGCTGTTTTTT
13	TRBV7-8	TRBJ2-5	NA	NA	CASSKKGVGTQYF	TGTGCCAGCAGCAAAAAGGGGGTCGGGACCCAGTACTTC
14	TRBV28	TRBJ1-1	TRBD1	NA	CASSGGTESLEAFF	TGTGCCAGCAGTGGAGGGACAGAGAGCCTTGAAGCTTTCTTT
15	TRBV11-3	TRBJ2-7	TRBD1	NA	CASSERTGGTYEQYF	TGTGCCAGCAGCGAGAGGACAGGGGGGACTTACGAGCAGTACTTC
14	TRBV6-5	TRBJ2-7	TRBD1	NA	CASSYRGQGGEQYF	TGTGCCAGCAGTTACAGGGGACAGGGAGGCGAGCAGTACTTC
18	TRBV4-1	TRBJ1-5	TRBD1	NA	CASSQDLGQGVRNQPQHF	TGCGCCAGCAGCCAAGATTTGGGGCAGGGGGTACGCAATCAGCCCCAGCATTTT
18	TRBV7-9	TRBJ2-7	TRBD2	NA	CASSSAQGLAGVFYEQYF	TGTGCCAGCAGCTCAGCCCAGGGACTAGCGGGAGTATTCTACGAGCAGTACTTC
15	TRBV4-1	TRBJ2-6	NA	NA	CASSPPGSGANVLTF	TGCGCCAGCAGCCCGCCAGGCTCTGGGGCCAACGTCCTGACTTTC
16	TRBV19	TRBJ1-5	NA	once	CASNMGRWGSNQPQHF	TGTGCCAGTAATATGGGGAGATGGGGTAGCAATCAGCCCCAGCATTTT
13	TRBV10-1	TRBJ2-1	NA	NA	CASSYSVVGEQFF	TGCGCCAGCAGTTATAGTGTTGTCGGTGAGCAGTTCTTC
15	TRBV9	TRBJ2-3	TRBD2	NA	CASSVVASGADTQYF	TGTGCCAGCAGCGTAGTGGCTAGCGGGGCAGATACGCAGTATTTT
15	TRBV5-1	TRBJ2-5	NA	NA	CASSLAEQGGETQYF	TGCGCCAGCAGCTTGGCCGAACAGGGTGGGGAGACCCAGTACTTC
15	TRBV7-2	TRBJ2-3	NA	NA	CASSPLGGAGATQYF	TGTGCCAGCAGTCCCCTTGGGGGGGCGGGTGCTACGCAGTATTTT
14	TRBV6-5	TRBJ2-7	TRBD1	once	CASTDRALDYEQYF	TGTGCCAGCACAGACAGGGCCTTAGACTACGAGCAGTACTTC
13	TRBV15	TRBJ2-7	NA	NA	CATSRGPGGGQYF	TGTGCCACCAGCAGAGGACCGGGCGGAGGGCAGTACTTC
13	TRBV6-5	TRBJ1-4	NA	NA	CASSYSELEKLFF	TGTGCCAGCAGTTACTCCGAACTTGAAAAACTGTTTTTT
16	TRBV11-2	TRBJ2-1	TRBD2	once	CASSLNSGRPYNEQFF	TGTGCCAGCAGCTTAAATAGCGGGAGACCGTACAATGAGCAGTTCTTC
13	TRBV19	TRBJ1-1	TRBD1	NA	CASKGQTNTEAFF	TGTGCCAGTAAGGGACAGACGAACACTGAAGCTTTCTTT
12	TRBV2	TRBJ1-1	NA	NA	CASNSGEPEAFF	TGTGCCAGTAACTCAGGGGAGCCTGAAGCTTTCTTT
11	TRBV5-5	TRBJ2-3	NA	NA	CASSPSDTQYF	TGTGCCAGCAGCCCATCAGATACGCAGTATTTT
14	TRBV9	TRBJ1-4	TRBD1	NA	CASSEQGGDEKLFF	TGTGCCAGCAGCGAACAGGGGGGCGACGAAAAACTGTTTTTT
14	TRBV9	TRBJ2-7	NA	NA	CASSVDGQAYEQYF	TGTGCCAGCAGCGTAGACGGTCAGGCCTACGAGCAGTACTTC
16	TRBV7-8	TRBJ1-4	TRBD1	NA	CASSYRTGGSFEKLFF	TGTGCCAGCAGCTATAGAACAGGGGGCTCGTTTGAAAAACTGTTTTTT
14	TRBV5-1	TRBJ2-7	NA	NA	CASSLLGQAGEQYF	TGCGCCAGCAGCTTGTTAGGTCAGGCTGGCGAGCAGTACTTC
15	TRBV27	TRBJ1-5	TRBD1	NA	CASRTGGGSNQPQHF	TGTGCCAGCAGGACAGGGGGCGGAAGCAATCAGCCCCAGCATTTT
15	TRBV5-1	TRBJ1-6	TRBD1	NA	CASSSSRQGGSPLHF	TGCGCCAGCAGCTCCAGTCGACAGGGAGGTTCACCCCTCCACTTT
12	TRBV30	TRBJ2-3	NA	NA	CAWSAGADTQYF	TGTGCCTGGAGTGCAGGGGCAGATACGCAGTATTTT
16	TRBV6-5	TRBJ2-1	NA	NA	CASSYTWATNYNEQFF	TGTGCCAGCAGTTACACCTGGGCTACCAACTACAATGAGCAGTTCTTC
14	TRBV4-3	TRBJ1-2	NA	NA	CASSQEAGGLGYTF	TGCGCCAGCAGCCAAGAAGCGGGGGGTTTGGGCTACACCTTC
13	TRBV7-9	TRBJ2-7	NA	NA	CASRAPQGYEQYF	TGTGCCAGCAGGGCCCCCCAGGGCTACGAGCAGTACTTC
16	TRBV5-6	TRBJ2-1	TRBD2	NA	CASSLPSGRSYNEQFF	TGTGCCAGCAGCTTGCCTAGCGGGAGGTCCTACAATGAGCAGTTCTTC
17	TRBV4-1	TRBJ2-4	NA	NA	CASSQVRTDLAKNIQYF	TGCGCCAGCAGCCAAGTTCGGACAGACCTAGCCAAAAACATTCAGTACTTC
13	TRBV11-1	TRBJ2-7	NA	NA	CASSLGSSYEQYF	TGTGCCAGCAGCTTAGGGAGCTCCTACGAGCAGTACTTC
16	TRBV6-1	TRBJ2-3	TRBD1	NA	CASSEYRQGATDTQYF	TGTGCCAGCAGTGAGTACCGACAGGGGGCCACAGATACGCAGTATTTT
13	TRBV6-5	TRBJ1-1	NA	NA	CASSRQENTEAFF	TGTGCCAGCAGTCGACAGGAGAACACTGAAGCTTTCTTT
14	TRBV6-5	TRBJ2-5	NA	once	CASSYDEVSETQYF	TGTGCCAGCAGTTACGATGAGGTGTCAGAGACCCAGTACTTC
17	TRBV19	TRBJ2-5	TRBD1	NA	CASSIGSVGRGKETQYF	TGTGCCAGTAGTATTGGATCCGTGGGCAGGGGGAAAGAGACCCAGTACTTC
17	TRBV28	TRBJ2-1	TRBD2	few	CASSSEPGLAYGNEQFF	TGTGCCAGCAGTTCGGAGCCGGGACTAGCTTACGGTAATGAGCAGTTCTTC
15	TRBV28	TRBJ2-7	NA	NA	CASSLDGARRGEQYF	TGTGCCAGCAGTTTAGACGGAGCCCGGAGGGGCGAGCAGTACTTC
13	TRBV28	TRBJ2-6	NA	NA	CASSFRGANVLTF	TGTGCCAGCAGTTTTCGTGGGGCCAACGTCCTGACTTTC
14	TRBV6-5	TRBJ1-1	NA	NA	CASSLEGLNTEAFF	TGTGCCAGCAGTCTGGAGGGGCTGAACACTGAAGCTTTCTTT
13	TRBV15	TRBJ2-1	NA	NA	CATSFQTGTEAFF	TGTGCCACCAGCTTCCAAACCGGGACTGAAGCTTTCTTC